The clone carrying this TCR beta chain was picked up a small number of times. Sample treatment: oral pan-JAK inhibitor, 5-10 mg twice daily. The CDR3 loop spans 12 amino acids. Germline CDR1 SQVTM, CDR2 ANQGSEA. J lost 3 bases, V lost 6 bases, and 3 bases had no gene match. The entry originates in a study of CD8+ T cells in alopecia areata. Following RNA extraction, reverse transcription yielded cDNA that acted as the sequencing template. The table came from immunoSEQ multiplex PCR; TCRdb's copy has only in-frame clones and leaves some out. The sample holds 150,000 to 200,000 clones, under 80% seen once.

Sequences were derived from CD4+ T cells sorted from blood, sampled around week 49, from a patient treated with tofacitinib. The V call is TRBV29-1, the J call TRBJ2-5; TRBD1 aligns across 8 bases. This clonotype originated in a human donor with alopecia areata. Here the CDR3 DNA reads TGCAGCGTCTCGGACAGGGAAGAGACCCAGTACTTC. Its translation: CSVSDREETQYF.